A selection of T cell receptor beta chains follows, all from one sample in a study of Ad26.COV2.S vaccination and SARS-CoV-2 variants. Libraries were prepared by immunoSEQ multiplex PCR; TCRdb keeps only in-frame clonotypes and omits some of them. The sample comprises a few hundred thousand clones, approximately 89% of which are singletons, and under 4% rests with the top ten. Here the sequenced sample was peripheral blood, taken in a trial of Ad26.COV2.S vaccine versus placebo. All receptors derive from a person aged 18-60 years who received the Ad26.COV2.S COVID-19 vaccine or a placebo. Each CDR3 is given with its conserved first and last residue. D genes are given only for firm matches. Not every row has a clone size; where given, it reads once, few, many or a size class.

V: TRBV21-1; size: once; D: .; J: TRBJ2-6; CDR3: CASSPGPGSGANVLTF; DNA: TGTGCCAGCAGCCCAGGTCCGGGGTCCGGGGCCAACGTCCTGACTTTC
V: TRBV5-6; size: .; D: .; J: TRBJ2-5; CDR3: CASSLEGKVTQYF; DNA: TGTGCCAGCAGCTTGGAGGGAAAGGTGACCCAGTACTTC
V: TRBV2; size: .; D: TRBD2; J: TRBJ2-3; CDR3: CASSFTSGSTDTQYF; DNA: TGTGCCAGCAGTTTTACTAGCGGGAGTACAGATACGCAGTATTTT
V: TRBV9; size: .; D: .; J: TRBJ1-1; CDR3: CASSVSGQGTEAFF; DNA: TGTGCCAGCAGCGTCTCCGGGCAGGGGACTGAAGCTTTCTTT
V: TRBV7-2; size: .; D: TRBD1; J: TRBJ1-2; CDR3: CASSPNLQGANYGYTF; DNA: TGTGCCAGCAGCCCCAACCTCCAGGGGGCGAACTATGGCTACACCTTC
V: TRBV5-4; size: .; D: .; J: TRBJ1-2; CDR3: CASSLGAERATNYGYTF; DNA: TGTGCCAGCAGCTTGGGGGCAGAAAGAGCCACTAACTATGGCTACACCTTC
V: TRBV18; size: .; D: .; J: TRBJ1-1; CDR3: CASSPRELSGAEAFF; DNA: TGTGCCAGCTCACCACGGGAACTATCGGGTGCTGAAGCTTTCTTT
V: TRBV25-1; size: .; D: .; J: TRBJ1-2; CDR3: CASSSVLANYGYTF; DNA: TGTGCCAGCAGTTCAGTGTTAGCTAACTATGGCTACACCTTC
V: TRBV19; size: .; D: .; J: TRBJ2-7; CDR3: CASSLTTPGAQSYEQYF; DNA: TGTGCCAGTAGCCTAACAACCCCGGGGGCGCAGTCCTACGAGCAGTACTTC
V: TRBV7-6; size: .; D: TRBD2; J: TRBJ2-1; CDR3: CASSSGGLAGSNEQFF; DNA: TGTGCCAGCAGCTCGGGGGGACTAGCGGGGTCCAATGAGCAGTTCTTC
V: TRBV7-2; size: once; D: TRBD1; J: TRBJ1-2; CDR3: CASSRRQGEDGYTF; DNA: TGTGCCAGCAGCAGACGACAGGGGGAAGATGGCTACACCTTC
V: TRBV7-9; size: .; D: .; J: TRBJ2-7; CDR3: CASSLQGSSYEQYF; DNA: TGTGCCAGCAGCTTACAGGGATCCTCCTACGAGCAGTACTTC
V: TRBV5-1; size: .; D: .; J: TRBJ2-5; CDR3: CASSQQNMRETQYF; DNA: TGCGCCAGCAGCCAGCAGAACATGAGGGAGACCCAGTACTTC
V: TRBV7-3; size: .; D: TRBD1; J: TRBJ1-5; CDR3: CASSTGQAPFRSNQPQHF; DNA: TGTGCCAGCAGCACCGGACAGGCCCCGTTTCGTAGCAATCAGCCCCAGCATTTT
V: TRBV4-2; size: .; D: TRBD1; J: TRBJ2-2; CDR3: CASSQSLGQGANTGELFF; DNA: TGTGCCAGCAGCCAATCCTTGGGGCAGGGGGCAAACACCGGGGAGCTGTTTTTT
V: TRBV7-2; size: .; D: .; J: TRBJ2-2; CDR3: CASSSIWGELFF; DNA: TGTGCCAGCAGCTCTATTTGGGGGGAGCTGTTTTTT
V: TRBV4-2; size: .; D: TRBD1; J: TRBJ1-4; CDR3: CASSQEGDRGEKLFF; DNA: TGTGCCAGCAGCCAAGAGGGGGACAGGGGGGAAAAACTGTTTTTT
V: TRBV5-1; size: .; D: .; J: TRBJ2-3; CDR3: CASKASSTDTQYF; DNA: TGCGCCAGCAAGGCCAGCAGCACAGATACGCAGTATTTT
V: TRBV5-1; size: .; D: .; J: TRBJ2-7; CDR3: CASSLDWGMTYEQYF; DNA: TGCGCCAGCAGCTTGGACTGGGGGATGACCTACGAGCAGTACTTC
V: TRBV11-2; size: .; D: .; J: TRBJ1-4; CDR3: CASSSPGLLREKLFF; DNA: TGTGCCAGCAGCTCGCCGGGACTCCTGAGAGAAAAACTGTTTTTT
V: TRBV4-1; size: .; D: .; J: TRBJ2-5; CDR3: CASSQVNMGFRETQYF; DNA: TGCGCCAGCAGCCAAGTAAATATGGGATTTAGAGAGACCCAGTACTTC
V: TRBV12-3/TRBV12-4; size: .; D: .; J: TRBJ1-5; CDR3: CAPIQPQHF; DNA: TGTGCCCCAATTCAGCCCCAGCATTTT
V: TRBV4-1; size: .; D: .; J: TRBJ1-4; CDR3: CASSQDLQAYEKLFF; DNA: TGCGCCAGCAGCCAAGATCTACAGGCCTATGAAAAACTGTTTTTT
V: TRBV30; size: .; D: .; J: TRBJ1-1; CDR3: CAWSVRSGGGAFF; DNA: TGTGCCTGGAGTGTACGTAGCGGCGGAGGAGCTTTCTTT
V: TRBV11-1; size: .; D: TRBD2; J: TRBJ2-5; CDR3: CASSLSGGAQETQYF; DNA: TGTGCCAGCAGCTTGAGCGGGGGGGCCCAAGAGACCCAGTACTTC
V: TRBV6-5; size: .; D: .; J: TRBJ1-1; CDR3: CASSSLGANTEAFF; DNA: TGTGCCAGCAGCTCCCTTGGGGCGAACACTGAAGCTTTCTTT
V: TRBV2; size: .; D: .; J: TRBJ1-5; CDR3: CASKESRQYIPQHF; DNA: TGTGCCAGCAAGGAATCAAGACAATACATTCCCCAGCATTTT
V: TRBV5-1; size: .; D: .; J: TRBJ2-5; CDR3: CASSSGQQETQYF; DNA: TGCGCCAGCAGCTCGGGACAACAAGAGACCCAGTACTTC
V: TRBV7-3; size: .; D: TRBD2; J: TRBJ2-2; CDR3: CASSLGWSSGGLMNTGELFF; DNA: TGTGCCAGCAGCTTAGGTTGGAGTAGCGGGGGCCTTATGAACACCGGGGAGCTGTTTTTT
V: TRBV19; size: .; D: TRBD1; J: TRBJ1-2; CDR3: CASNQTGSLLRGSYTF; DNA: TGTGCCAGTAACCAGACAGGGTCCCTGCTCAGGGGAAGCTACACCTTC
V: TRBV12-3/TRBV12-4; size: .; D: TRBD1; J: TRBJ2-7; CDR3: CASSAGTDYEQYF; DNA: TGTGCCAGCAGCGCCGGGACAGACTACGAGCAGTACTTC
V: TRBV11-2; size: .; D: .; J: TRBJ2-5; CDR3: CASSLRMGQETQYF; DNA: TGTGCCAGCAGCTTACGGATGGGGCAAGAGACCCAGTACTTC
V: TRBV19; size: .; D: .; J: TRBJ2-6; CDR3: CARGRDSGANVLTF; DNA: TGTGCCAGAGGACGGGACTCTGGGGCCAACGTCCTGACTTTC
V: TRBV10-1; size: .; D: .; J: TRBJ1-2; CDR3: CVSSESRGYGYTF; DNA: TGCGTCAGCAGTGAGTCGCGGGGTTATGGCTACACCTTC
V: TRBV4-2; size: .; D: TRBD2; J: TRBJ2-1; CDR3: CASSQDRLGSTSGDEQFF; DNA: TGTGCCAGCAGCCAAGATCGTCTTGGAAGCACTAGCGGGGATGAGCAGTTCTTC
V: TRBV11-3; size: .; D: .; J: TRBJ2-5; CDR3: CASSLGGGQETQYF; DNA: TGTGCCAGCAGCTTAGGAGGGGGCCAAGAGACCCAGTACTTC
V: TRBV7-6; size: .; D: TRBD1; J: TRBJ1-4; CDR3: CASSPRTGVVEKLFF; DNA: TGTGCCAGCAGCCCAAGGACAGGGGTAGTAGAAAAACTGTTTTTT
V: TRBV7-8; size: .; D: .; J: TRBJ2-5; CDR3: CASSSLETQYF; DNA: TGTGCCAGCAGCTCCCTAGAGACCCAGTACTTC
V: TRBV5-5; size: .; D: TRBD1; J: TRBJ2-5; CDR3: CASSGTALEIWAQYF; DNA: TGTGCCAGCAGCGGGACAGCATTAGAGATCTGGGCCCAGTACTTC
V: TRBV9; size: .; D: .; J: TRBJ2-3; CDR3: CASSVEVGADTQYF; DNA: TGTGCCAGCAGCGTAGAGGTCGGGGCAGATACGCAGTATTTT
V: TRBV7-6; size: .; D: TRBD2; J: TRBJ2-1; CDR3: CASSLASGGVYEQFF; DNA: TGTGCCAGCAGCTTAGCTAGCGGGGGGGTCTATGAGCAGTTCTTC
V: TRBV9; size: .; D: .; J: TRBJ2-3; CDR3: CASSVKDQSDTQYF; DNA: TGTGCCAGCAGCGTAAAAGACCAGTCAGATACGCAGTATTTT
V: TRBV6-5; size: .; D: .; J: TRBJ1-2; CDR3: CASSSPQRTGYTF; DNA: TGTGCCAGCAGTTCACCTCAACGGACGGGCTACACCTTC
V: TRBV6-4; size: medium-sized; D: .; J: TRBJ2-1; CDR3: CASSAGQHNEQFF; DNA: TGTGCCAGCAGTGCCGGACAGCACAATGAGCAGTTCTTC
V: TRBV30; size: .; D: TRBD1; J: TRBJ2-2; CDR3: CAWSVGGTGRSTGELFF; DNA: TGTGCCTGGAGTGTAGGTGGGACAGGACGATCCACCGGGGAGCTGTTTTTT
V: TRBV11-2; size: .; D: TRBD2; J: TRBJ2-5; CDR3: CASSLGTSGKDF; DNA: TGTGCCAGCAGCTTAGGGACTAGCGGGAAGGACTTC
V: TRBV5-1; size: .; D: .; J: TRBJ2-2; CDR3: CASRRETGLNTGELFF; DNA: TGCGCCAGCAGAAGGGAAACGGGACTCAACACCGGGGAGCTGTTTTTT
V: TRBV6-5; size: .; D: .; J: TRBJ1-1; CDR3: CASSSDLGEAFF; DNA: TGTGCCAGCAGTTCCGATTTGGGTGAAGCTTTCTTT
V: TRBV6-6; size: .; D: .; J: TRBJ2-1; CDR3: CASSYRTGNGYNEQFF; DNA: TGTGCCAGCAGTTACCGAACAGGGAACGGCTACAATGAGCAGTTCTTC
V: TRBV20-1; size: .; D: TRBD2; J: TRBJ2-5; CDR3: CSASGAGGQETQYF; DNA: TGCAGTGCTAGTGGGGCGGGAGGACAGGAGACCCAGTACTTC
V: TRBV21-1; size: .; D: .; J: TRBJ2-1; CDR3: CASSGDEQFF; DNA: TGTGCCAGCAGCGGTGATGAGCAGTTCTTC
V: TRBV2; size: .; D: TRBD2; J: TRBJ2-1; CDR3: CASSYGGLAPGEQFF; DNA: TGTGCCAGCAGCTATGGGGGACTAGCCCCCGGCGAGCAGTTCTTC
V: TRBV7-9; size: .; D: TRBD1; J: TRBJ1-2; CDR3: CASSLETGDGYTF; DNA: TGTGCCAGCAGCTTAGAAACAGGGGATGGCTACACCTTC
V: TRBV7-8; size: .; D: .; J: TRBJ2-7; CDR3: CASSAREGIYEQYF; DNA: TGTGCCAGCAGCGCGCGAGAGGGGATCTACGAGCAGTACTTC
V: TRBV6-5; size: .; D: .; J: TRBJ1-6; CDR3: CASSWDLNSPLHF; DNA: TGTGCCAGCAGTTGGGACCTTAATTCACCCCTCCACTTT
V: TRBV20-1; size: .; D: .; J: TRBJ1-2; CDR3: CSASYLYGYTF; DNA: TGCAGTGCTAGTTACCTCTATGGCTACACCTTC
V: TRBV15; size: .; D: TRBD2; J: TRBJ2-1; CDR3: CATSVLAGEQFF; DNA: TGTGCCACCAGTGTACTAGCGGGTGAGCAGTTCTTC
V: TRBV6-2/TRBV6-3; size: .; D: .; J: TRBJ1-2; CDR3: CASSPPGWVYGYTF; DNA: TGTGCCAGCAGCCCACCGGGCTGGGTCTATGGCTACACCTTC
V: TRBV10-2; size: .; D: .; J: TRBJ2-1; CDR3: CASSPGGAIGEQFF; DNA: TGCGCCAGCAGCCCCGGGGGTGCTATTGGTGAGCAGTTCTTC
V: TRBV27; size: .; D: TRBD1; J: TRBJ2-7; CDR3: CASSSRGQGKEYEQYF; DNA: TGTGCCAGCAGTTCACGAGGACAGGGAAAAGAGTACGAGCAGTACTTC